A few counts support the clone carrying this T cell receptor beta chain. As yet, its antigen is unknown. Via MiXCR, TCRdb re-called the RT-PCR reads, giving one row per CDR3 protein. Of more than 600,000 distinct CDR3 sequences in the sample, under 20% were seen once. The data derive from a study of response to subunit inactivated influenza vaccine. Germline-derived CDR1 and CDR2 are SGDLS and YYNGEE. The V and J ends lost 5 bases and 8 bases respectively, with 14 bases between them. The CDR3 length is 13 residues. Findings of the study overall: The authors suggested that few new T cells are recruited per seasonal influenza vaccination.

This sequence was found in a man between 50 and 59 years old who received an inactivated influenza vaccine. The rearrangement uses TRBV9 and TRBJ2-1; D gene uncertain. The sample consisted of PBMCs from blood, taken less than 6 days after vaccination. This CDR3 is CASRPSAAHEQFF. CDR3 DNA: TGTGCCAGCAGGCCCTCCGCCGCCCATGAGCAGTTCTTC.